This TCR beta chain comes out of a study of early T cells in non-severe SARS-CoV-2 infection. Study overall: Sequencing used unsorted whole-blood bulk RNA, so chains lack pairing.

TCRdb redid the calling of the 5' RACE reads with MiXCR, one entry per CDR3 protein. The sample comprises 68,000 or so distinct CDR3 sequences, 10% to 15% of which are singletons, and around 4.7% rests with the top ten. Notes on this clonotype: The antigen remains unidentified.

The length of the CDR3 is 18 residues. The V gene's germline CDR1 is SGHVS and CDR2 FNYEAQ. Germline trimming cut 1 base from V and 1 base from J; bases unmatched to any gene: 2. Study outcomes and limitations: Comparison of clonotypes with VDJdb favored anti-spike CD8 responses while missing private and CD4 specificities.

V is TRBV7-6 and J is TRBJ2-1; 15 bases agree with TRBD2. This TCR was sampled from an adult who was a healthcare worker with PCR-confirmed SARS-CoV-2 infection or an uninfected control (not recorded which). Sequenced material: whole blood. The CDR3 DNA reads TGTGCCAGCAGCTTAGTTGGGACTAGCGGGGGGTCCTACAATGAGCAGTTCTTC. It translates to CASSLVGTSGGSYNEQFF.